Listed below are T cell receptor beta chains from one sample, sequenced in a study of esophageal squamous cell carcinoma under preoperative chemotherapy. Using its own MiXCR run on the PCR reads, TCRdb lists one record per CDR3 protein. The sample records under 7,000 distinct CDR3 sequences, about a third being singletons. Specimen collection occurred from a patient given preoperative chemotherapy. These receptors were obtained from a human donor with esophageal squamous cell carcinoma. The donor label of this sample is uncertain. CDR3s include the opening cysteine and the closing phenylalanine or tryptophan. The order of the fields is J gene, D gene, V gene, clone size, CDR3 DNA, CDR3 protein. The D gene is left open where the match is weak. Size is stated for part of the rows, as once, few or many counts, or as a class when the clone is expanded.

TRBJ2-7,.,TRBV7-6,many,TGTGCCAGCAGCTTAGGCACATACAATGAGCAGTACTTC,CASSLGTYNEQYF
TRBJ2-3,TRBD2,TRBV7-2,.,TGTGCCAGCAGCTTACTAGCGGGGGCCACAGGGACGCAGTATTTT,CASSLLAGATGTQYF
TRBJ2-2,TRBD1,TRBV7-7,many,TGTGCTAGCAGCCCAGGGGGATCGCCCGGGGAGCTGTTTTTT,CASSPGGSPGELFF
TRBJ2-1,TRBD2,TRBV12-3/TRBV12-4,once,TGTGCGAGCAGTTTAGCGCTTTCGAGTAGCGGGAGGGATGAGCAGTTCTTC,CASSLALSSSGRDEQFF
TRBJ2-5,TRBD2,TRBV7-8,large,TGTGCCAGCAGCCCGCCCTCTAGCGGGAGGCAGGAGACCCAGTACTTC,CASSPPSSGRQETQYF
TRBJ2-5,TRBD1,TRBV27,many,TGTGCCACCGCCAGACAGGGGTTAGGAGAGACCCAGTACTTC,CATARQGLGETQYF
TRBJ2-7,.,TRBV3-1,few,TGTGCCAGCAGCCCTTCAGTGGGGCGGCCCTACGAGCAGTACTTC,CASSPSVGRPYEQYF
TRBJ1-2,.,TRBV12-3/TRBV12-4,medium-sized,TGTGCCAGCGCCTGGGAGGGCTATGGCTACACCTTC,CASAWEGYGYTF
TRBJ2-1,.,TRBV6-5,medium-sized,TGTGCCAGCAGCCCCCCAGGGAGAAATGAGCAGTTCTTC,CASSPPGRNEQFF
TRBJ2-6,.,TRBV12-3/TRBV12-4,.,TGTGCCAGCAGGTTCAGGCAACGGATTGATGGGGCCAACGTCCTGACTTTC,CASRFRQRIDGANVLTF
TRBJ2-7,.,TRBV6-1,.,TGTGCCAGCAGGCCATCACAGGGCGGGAGCGACGAGCAGGGCTTC,CASRPSQGGSDEQGF
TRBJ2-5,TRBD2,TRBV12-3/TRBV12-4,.,TGTGCGAGCAGTCCGAACGGGAGGGCCAGGGAGACCCAGTACTTC,CASSPNGRARETQYF
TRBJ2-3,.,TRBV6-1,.,TGTGCCAGCAGTCTAGTTGATGACCGTCGTGAGGAGTTCTTC,CASSLVDDRREEFF
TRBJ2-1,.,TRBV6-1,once,TGTGCGAGCAGGCTACCAGGACGAATCGGTAAGGATGAGCAGTTCTTC,CASRLPGRIGKDEQFF
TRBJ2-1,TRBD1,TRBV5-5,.,TGTGCCAGCAGCTGGGTAGGGACAGGGCGACAAGAGACCCAGTTCTTC,CASSWVGTGRQETQFF
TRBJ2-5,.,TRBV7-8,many,TGTGCCAGCAGCTCCCCTTGGCTAGAGGAGACCCAGTACTTC,CASSSPWLEETQYF
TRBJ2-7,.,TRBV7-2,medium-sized,TGTGCCAGCAGCTTAGCGGAGGGGCTAGCGTCGTCCTACAATGAGCAGTACTTC,CASSLAEGLASSYNEQYF
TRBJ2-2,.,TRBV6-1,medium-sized,TGTGCCAGCAGTGATAGGCACTTCACCGGGGAGCTGTTTTTT,CASSDRHFTGELFF
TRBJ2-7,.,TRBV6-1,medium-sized,TGTGCCAGCAGTGTGGCCAGGGGACGTACCTACGAGCAGTACTTC,CASSVARGRTYEQYF
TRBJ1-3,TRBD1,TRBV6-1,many,TGTGCCAGCAGCCTCCGGGACAGGGTCTCTGGAAACACCATATATTTT,CASSLRDRVSGNTIYF
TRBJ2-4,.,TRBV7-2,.,TGTGCCAGCAGCGGAGGGCACAGAGGGAATGGAGACATTCAGTCCTTC,CASSGGHRGNGDIQSF
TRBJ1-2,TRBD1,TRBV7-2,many,TGTGCCAGCAGCGGGACAGGGGGCTGGGGCTACACCTTC,CASSGTGGWGYTF
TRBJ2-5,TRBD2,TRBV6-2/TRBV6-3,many,TGTGCCAGCAGTCCAGATGGAGGGAGGGCGTTGGAGACCCAGTACTTC,CASSPDGGRALETQYF
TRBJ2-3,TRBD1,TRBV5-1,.,TGCGCCAGCAGCAGCACAGGGGGCGGGAGCACAGATACGCAGTATTTT,CASSSTGGGSTDTQYF
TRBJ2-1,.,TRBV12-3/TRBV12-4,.,TGTGCCAGCAGTTTAGCTGCGGTGGGACGGCCCCCTCGGGAGCAGTTCTTC,CASSLAAVGRPPREQFF
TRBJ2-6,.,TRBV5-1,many,TGCGCCAGCAGCTTTACAGACCCTGGGGCCAACGTCCTGACTTTC,CASSFTDPGANVLTF
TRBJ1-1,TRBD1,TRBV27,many,TGTGCCAGCAGGACAGGGGGCGCAGCTTTCTTT,CASRTGGAAFF
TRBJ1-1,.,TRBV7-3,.,TGTGCCAGCAGCTTGCAGGGTTACACTGAAGCTTTCTTT,CASSLQGYTEAFF
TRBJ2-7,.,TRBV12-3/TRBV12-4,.,TGTGCCAGCGCCAGGGAAGAGACGCAGTACTTC,CASAREETQYF
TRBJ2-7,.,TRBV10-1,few,TGCGCCAGCAGTGTGGGCAGGGGATTCGAGCAGTACTTC,CASSVGRGFEQYF
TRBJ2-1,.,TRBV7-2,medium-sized,TGTGCCAGCAGCTTGAGGGGGGGGGGAGGGACCCACAATGAGCAGTTCTTC,CASSLRGGGGTHNEQFF
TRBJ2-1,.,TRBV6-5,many,TGTGCCAGCAGTTACATGGATGAGCAGTTCTTC,CASSYMDEQFF
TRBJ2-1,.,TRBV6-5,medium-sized,TGTGCCAGCAGTTATAGCCAGAGCCTCGAGCAGTTCTTC,CASSYSQSLEQFF
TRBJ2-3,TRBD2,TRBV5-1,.,TGCGCCAGCAGCCTCACGGGGACTAGCGGAGCGACAGATACGCAGTATTTT,CASSLTGTSGATDTQYF
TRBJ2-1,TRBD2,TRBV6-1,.,TGTGCCAGCAGTAGGAGCGGGAGCTGCTACAAGGAGCAGTTCTTC,CASSRSGSCYKEQFF
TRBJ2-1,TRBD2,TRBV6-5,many,TGTGCCAGCTGGGCCGGGACTAGCGGGAGTCAAGAGCAGTTCTTC,CASWAGTSGSQEQFF
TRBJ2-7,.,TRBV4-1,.,TGCGCCAGCAGCCAAGAGGGCCTAGCCGCCTACGAGCAGTACTTC,CASSQEGLAAYEQYF
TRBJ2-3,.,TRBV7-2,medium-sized,TGTGCCAGCAGCTCCCTGAGGACAGATACGCAGTATTTT,CASSSLRTDTQYF
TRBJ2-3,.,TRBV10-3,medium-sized,TGTGCCATCAGTGACCTTACGTCGGATACGCAGTATTTT,CAISDLTSDTQYF
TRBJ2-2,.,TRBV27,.,TGTGCCGGGTCTCCCAATAAGGGCACCGGGGAGCTGTTTTTT,CAGSPNKGTGELFF
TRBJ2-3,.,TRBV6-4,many,TGTGCCAGCAGTGACTCGGGGGAAACCACAGATACGCAGTATTTT,CASSDSGETTDTQYF
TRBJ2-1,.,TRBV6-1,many,TGTGCCAGCAGTGAAGCGTCAGCGGATCCTACCTACGAGCAGTTCTTC,CASSEASADPTYEQFF
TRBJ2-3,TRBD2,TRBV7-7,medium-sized,TGTGCTAGCAGCCCGGGACTAGCGGGAGCTAGAAATACGCAGTATTTT,CASSPGLAGARNTQYF
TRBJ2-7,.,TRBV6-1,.,TGTGCCAGCCACCATAGGGGGGCTGCCTGCGAGCAGTACTTC,CASHHRGAACEQYF
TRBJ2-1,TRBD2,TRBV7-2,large,TGTGCCAGCAGCTTAGATGCGGGAGGGTACAATGAGCAGTTCTTC,CASSLDAGGYNEQFF
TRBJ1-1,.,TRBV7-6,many,TGTGCCAGCAGCTTAGTTTTAAACACTGAAGCTTTCTTT,CASSLVLNTEAFF
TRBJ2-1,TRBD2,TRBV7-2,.,TGTGCCAGCAGGTTAGCGGGCCCCTCGGGGGAGCAGTTCTTC,CASRLAGPSGEQFF
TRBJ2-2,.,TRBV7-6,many,TGTGCCAGCAAACGACAGACCACCGGGGAGCTGTTTTTT,CASKRQTTGELFF
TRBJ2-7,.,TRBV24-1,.,TGTGCCACCAGGGAAGGCGGCCGCTACGAGCAGTACTTC,CATREGGRYEQYF
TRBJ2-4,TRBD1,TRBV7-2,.,TGTGCCAGCAGCCGAGGGCACAGGGGGAGTGGAGACATTCAGGACTTC,CASSRGHRGSGDIQDF
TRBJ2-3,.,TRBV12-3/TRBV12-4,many,TGTGCCAGCAGGGTTAGCGGCACAGATACGCAGTATTTT,CASRVSGTDTQYF
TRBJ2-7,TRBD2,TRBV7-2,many,TGTGCCAGCAGCTTACTAGCGGGAGGGCCACTAACCTACGAGCAGTACTTC,CASSLLAGGPLTYEQYF
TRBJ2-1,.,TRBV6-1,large,TGTGCCAGCAGTGAATGGGGTTCCTACAATGAGCAGTTCTTC,CASSEWGSYNEQFF